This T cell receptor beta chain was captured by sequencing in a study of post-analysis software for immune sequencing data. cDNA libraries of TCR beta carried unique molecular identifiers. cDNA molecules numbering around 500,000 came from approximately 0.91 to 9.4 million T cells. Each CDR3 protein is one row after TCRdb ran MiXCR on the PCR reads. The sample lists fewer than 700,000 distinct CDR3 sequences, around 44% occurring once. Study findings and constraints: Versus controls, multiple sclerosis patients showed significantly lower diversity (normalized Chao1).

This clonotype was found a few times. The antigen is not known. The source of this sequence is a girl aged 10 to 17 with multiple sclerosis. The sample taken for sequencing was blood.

The CDR3 is CASSIMTGFSYEQYF. The CDR3 bases are TGTGCCAGCAGCATAATGACTGGCTTCTCCTACGAGCAGTACTTC. This chain connects TRBV7-8 to TRBJ2-7; unclear D gene. This CDR3 contains 15 residues. V was shortened by 5 bases and J by 0 bases, with 14 bases between the two germline ends. Germline V CDR1 and CDR2: SGHVS, FQNEAQ.